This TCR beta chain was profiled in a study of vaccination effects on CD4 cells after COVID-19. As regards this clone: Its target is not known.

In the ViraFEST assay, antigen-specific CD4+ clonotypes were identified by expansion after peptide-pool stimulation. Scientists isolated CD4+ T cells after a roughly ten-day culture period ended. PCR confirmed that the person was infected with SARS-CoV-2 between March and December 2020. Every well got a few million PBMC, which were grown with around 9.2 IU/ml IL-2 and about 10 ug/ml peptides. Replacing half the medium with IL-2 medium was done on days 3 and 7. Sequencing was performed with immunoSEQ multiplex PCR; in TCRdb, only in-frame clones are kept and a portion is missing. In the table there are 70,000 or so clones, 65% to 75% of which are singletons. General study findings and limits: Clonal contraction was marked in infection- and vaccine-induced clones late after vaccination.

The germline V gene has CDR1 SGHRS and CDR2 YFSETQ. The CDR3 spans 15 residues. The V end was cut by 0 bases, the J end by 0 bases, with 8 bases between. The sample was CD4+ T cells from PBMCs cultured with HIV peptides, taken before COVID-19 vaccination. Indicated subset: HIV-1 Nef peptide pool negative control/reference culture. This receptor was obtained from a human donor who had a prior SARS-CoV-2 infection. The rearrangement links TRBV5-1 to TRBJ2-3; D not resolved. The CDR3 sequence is CASSLAVPSTDTQYF. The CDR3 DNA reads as TGCGCCAGCAGCTTGGCGGTACCTAGCACAGATACGCAGTATTTT.